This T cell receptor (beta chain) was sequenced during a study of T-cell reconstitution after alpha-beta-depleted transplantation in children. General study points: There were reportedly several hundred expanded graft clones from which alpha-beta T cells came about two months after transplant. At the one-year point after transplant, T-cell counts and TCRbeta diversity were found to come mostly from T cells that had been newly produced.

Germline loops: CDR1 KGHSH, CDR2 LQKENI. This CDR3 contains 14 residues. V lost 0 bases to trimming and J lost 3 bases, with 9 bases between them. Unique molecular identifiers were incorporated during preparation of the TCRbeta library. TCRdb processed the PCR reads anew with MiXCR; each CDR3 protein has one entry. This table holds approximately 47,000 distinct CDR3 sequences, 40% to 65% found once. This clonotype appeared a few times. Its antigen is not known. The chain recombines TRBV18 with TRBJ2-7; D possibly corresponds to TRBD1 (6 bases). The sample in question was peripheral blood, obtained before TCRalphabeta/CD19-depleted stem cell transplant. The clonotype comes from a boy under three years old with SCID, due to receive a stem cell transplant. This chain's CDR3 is CASSPPWGLYEQYF. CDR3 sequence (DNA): TGTGCCAGCTCACCACCGTGGGGGCTCTACGAGCAGTACTTC.